This TCR beta chain was identified during a study of control samples from healthy donors and cancer patients. TCRdb's copy holds only in-frame clones and misses some; the assay was immunoSEQ multiplex PCR. Among tens of thousands of clones, roughly 90% were seen once, and the ten largest hold 13%. The V end was cut by 2 bases, the J end by 0 bases, with 8 bases between. The CDR3 spans 14 residues. In germline, CDR1 is MNHNS, CDR2 SASEGT. The TCR sequence derives from a man aged 45 to 65 with lung cancer. This chain connects TRBV6-1 to TRBJ2-7; D is unclear. Sequencing was done on a sample of PBMCs. CDR3: CASSELGNSYEQYF. CDR3 coding DNA: TGTGCCAGCAGTGAATTGGGCAACTCCTACGAGCAGTACTTC.